The T cell receptor (beta chain) described here comes from a study of T-cell reconstitution after alpha-beta-depleted transplantation in children. Study-wide points: Once a year had passed after transplant, T-cell counts and diversity came mostly from newly produced T cells. Several patients had high TCRbeta diversity at day 60; it came from surviving recipient T cells and thymic progenitors. In patients about two months after transplant, alpha-beta T cells reportedly arose from several hundred expanded graft clones.

The TCRbeta library incorporated unique molecular identifiers. TCRdb called the PCR reads again in MiXCR, with one record for every CDR3 protein. This sample yields roughly 74,000 distinct CDR3 sequences, of which about a sixth are seen a single time; 50% to 65% belongs to the top ten. Germline CDR1 reads MGHRA; CDR2 reads YSYEKL. This CDR3 region has 16 residues. The V gene end was trimmed by 0 bases and the J gene end by 10 bases; junction bases not matched to a gene: 8. This clonotype has more than one count but fewer than ten. What it binds is unknown. The V call is TRBV4-1, the J call TRBJ2-1; TRBD2 matches at 11 bases. The starting material was PBMCs, mostly from graft donor cells, obtained 360 days after TCRalphabeta/CD19-depleted stem cell transplant. This clonotype originated in a male patient aged 2-15 years who had a stem cell transplant for acute lymphoblastic leukemia, so the T cells may come from the graft donor. For the CDR3, the DNA is TGCGCCAGCAGCCAAGATTGGGGGACTAGCGGAGGAGAGCAGTTCTTC. It specifies CASSQDWGTSGGEQFF.